This passage covers 8 T cell receptor beta chains from one sample sequenced in a study of human T cells and chemical hapten exposure. TCRdb passed the RACE reads through MiXCR, listing each CDR3 protein once. The table lists fewer than 200,000 distinct CDR3 sequences, approximately 29% of them singletons. Regarding time point: pre-sensitization, week 0. Treatment noted: therapeutic diphenylcyclopropenone sensitization with weekly scalp DPC. The sample was whole blood, taken in connection with sensitization to the hapten diphenylcyclopropenone (DPC). Source of these receptors: a woman in her 30s with alopecia areata. Some clones in this sample may be carry-over from other donors' samples.

The chain carries TRBV6-5 and TRBJ2-7, with 8 bases aligning to TRBD1. The CDR3 is 14 amino acids. The germline V gene encodes CDR1 MNHEY and CDR2 SVGAGI. Germline trimming cut 7 bases from V and 5 bases from J; bases unmatched to any gene: 10. CDR3 in DNA: TGTGCCAGCATGAGGCCAGGGGGCTTCAACGAGCAGTACTTC. It is translated as CASMRPGGFNEQYF.

The chain joins TRBV4-2 to TRBJ2-6, with D perhaps TRBD1 (5 bases). CDR1 and CDR2 (germline): LGHNA, YNFKEQ. The CDR3 is made up of 18 amino acids. V was trimmed by 4 bases and J by 2 bases, leaving 18 bases between them. CDR3 coding DNA: TGTGCCAGCAGCCCCCCCGGTGGGGCTAATGCTGGGGCCAACGTCCTGACTTTC. Protein sequence: CASSPPGGANAGANVLTF.

The gene calls are TRBV28 and TRBJ1-5, with 9 positions matching TRBD1. Germline CDR1 is MDHEN and CDR2 is SYDVKM. V trimming: 6 bases; J trimming: 8 bases; junction bases outside the gene matches: 14. The CDR3 is 16 amino acids. The chain's CDR3 is CASSPWGQGKGEPQHF. For the CDR3, the DNA is TGTGCCAGCAGCCCCTGGGGACAGGGCAAAGGGGAGCCCCAGCATTTT.

The CDR3 DNA sequence: TGTGCCAGCAGCCAAGGGACAATCAATCAGCCCCAGCATTTT. Amino acids: CASSQGTINQPQHF. The J gene is TRBJ1-5, the V gene TRBV3-1, with a tentative D call TRBD1 (5 bases). Trimming removed 1 base from V and 3 bases from J, with 7 bases in between. CDR3 length: 14 amino acids. From germline, CDR1 is LGHDT and CDR2 YNNKEL (reference sequence).

About this clonotype itself: Relative to the germline gene, one junction end is altered; a read error may explain this. The rearrangement joins TRBV5-1 to TRBJ2-5, with unresolved D. This CDR3 spans 14 amino acids. Per germline, CDR1 SGHRS and CDR2 YFSETQ. CDR3 DNA: TGCGCCAGCAGCTTGTCGCCAGCCCAAGAGGCCCAGTACTTC. This gives the protein CASSLSPAQEAQYF.

This clonotype turned up a few times. This chain uses TRBV9 with TRBJ1-1; D gene ambiguous. V gave up 0 bases and J gave up 0 bases, with 3 bases separating them. This CDR3 comprises 13 residues. CDR1 and CDR2 (germline): SGDLS, YYNGEE. CDR3 coding DNA: TGTGCCAGCAGCGTAGAGGTGAACACTGAAGCTTTCTTT. It specifies CASSVEVNTEAFF.

This clonotype was picked up many times. The chain recombines TRBV14 with TRBJ2-1; D is perhaps TRBD2 (5 bases). Germline V gene data show CDR1 as SGHDN and CDR2 as FVKESK. Trimming took off 1 base at V and 12 bases at J, with 16 bases between the two ends. This CDR3 spans 14 amino acids. This CDR3 reads CASSQGTRESGQFF. CDR3 nucleotides: TGTGCCAGCAGCCAAGGGACTCGGGAATCGGGGCAGTTCTTC. Drawing the rest from reference TRBV14 and TRBJ2-1, the complete variable domain is EAGVTQFPSHSVIEKGQTVTLRCDPISGHDNLYWYRRVMGKEIKFLLHFVKESKQDESGMPNNRFLAERTGGTYSTLKVQPAELEDSGVYFCASSQGTRESGQFFGPGTRLTVL.

A single count supports this clonotype. This sequence joins TRBV2 and TRBJ2-1; possible D gene TRBD2, 5 bases. Germline lookup yields CDR1 SNHLY and CDR2 FYNNEI. There are 13 residues in the CDR3. Trimming shortened V by 7 bases and J by 7 bases, and 14 bases separated the two germline ends. The CDR3 sequence: CASTVLASNEQFF. CDR3 in DNA: TGTGCCAGCACTGTATTAGCGTCTAATGAGCAGTTCTTC.